Detailed here is one T cell receptor (beta chain). This entry belongs to a study of T cell responses to AZD1222 COVID-19 vaccine. Here immunoSEQ multiplex PCR was the method, and the copy in TCRdb shows in-frame clones only, minus some. This sample yields 250,000 to 300,000 clones, of which almost 95% are seen a single time; roughly 0.51% belongs to the top ten. The CDR3 spans 13 residues. Germline V gene lookup returns CDR1 SGHDN and CDR2 FVKESK. V was trimmed by 4 bases and J by 2 bases, leaving 5 bases between them. The TCR was taken from an adult who received the AZD1222 COVID-19 vaccine. The source was peripheral blood, collected 28 days after the second AZD1222 dose. This chain joins TRBV14 and TRBJ2-2; no definite D call. CDR3 nucleotides: TGTGCCAGCAGCCCGGGTAACACCGGGGAGCTGTTTTTT. Its translation: CASSPGNTGELFF.